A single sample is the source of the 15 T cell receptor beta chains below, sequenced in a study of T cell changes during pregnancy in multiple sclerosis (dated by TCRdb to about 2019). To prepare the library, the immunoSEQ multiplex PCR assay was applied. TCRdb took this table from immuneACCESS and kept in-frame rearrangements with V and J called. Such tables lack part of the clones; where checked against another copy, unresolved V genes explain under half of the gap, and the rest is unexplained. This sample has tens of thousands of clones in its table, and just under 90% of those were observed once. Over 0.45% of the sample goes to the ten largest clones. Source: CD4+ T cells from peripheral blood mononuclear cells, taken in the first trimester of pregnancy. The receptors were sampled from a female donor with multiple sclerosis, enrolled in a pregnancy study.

The CDR3 nucleotides read TGTGCCAGCAGTGATAGTAGACAGTCCCCCGAAGCTTTCTTT. Protein sequence: CASSDSRQSPEAFF. The chain joins TRBV2 to TRBJ1-1, with D perhaps matching TRBD1 (5 bases). V lost 3 bases and J lost 8, with 16 bases in between. The CDR3 is 14 amino acids. Germline V lookup: CDR1 SNHLY, CDR2 FYNNEI. Filled out from reference TRBV2 and TRBJ1-1, the complete variable domain reads EPEVTQTPSHQVTQMGQEVILRCVPISNHLYFYWYRQILGQKVEFLVSFYNNEISEKSEIFDDQFSVERPDGSNFTLKIRSTKLEDSAMYFCASSDSRQSPEAFFGQGTRLTVV.

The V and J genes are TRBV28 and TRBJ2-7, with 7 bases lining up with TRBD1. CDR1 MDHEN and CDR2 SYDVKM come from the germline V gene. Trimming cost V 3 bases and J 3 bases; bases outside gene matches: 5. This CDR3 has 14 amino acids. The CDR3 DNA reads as TGTGCCAGCAGTTTGGCAGGGGGAAACTACGAGCAGTACTTC. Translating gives CASSLAGGNYEQYF. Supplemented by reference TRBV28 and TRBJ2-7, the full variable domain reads DVKVTQSSRYLVKRTGEKVFLECVQDMDHENMFWYRQDPGLGLRLIYFSYDVKMKEKGDIPEGYSVSREKKERFSLILESASTNQTSMYLCASSLAGGNYEQYFGPGTRLTVT.

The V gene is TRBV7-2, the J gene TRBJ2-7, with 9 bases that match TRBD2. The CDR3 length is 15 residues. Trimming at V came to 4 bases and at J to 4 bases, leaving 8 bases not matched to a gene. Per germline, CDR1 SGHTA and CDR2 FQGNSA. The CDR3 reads CASSYRLAAGYEQYF. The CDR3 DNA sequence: TGTGCCAGCAGCTATCGACTAGCGGCAGGGTACGAGCAGTACTTC.

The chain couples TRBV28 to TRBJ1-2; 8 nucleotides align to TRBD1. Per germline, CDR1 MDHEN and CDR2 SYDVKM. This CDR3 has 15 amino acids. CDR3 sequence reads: CATGRGQREYYGYTF. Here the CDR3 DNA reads TGTGCGACCGGCAGGGGGCAAAGGGAGTACTATGGCTACACCTTC.

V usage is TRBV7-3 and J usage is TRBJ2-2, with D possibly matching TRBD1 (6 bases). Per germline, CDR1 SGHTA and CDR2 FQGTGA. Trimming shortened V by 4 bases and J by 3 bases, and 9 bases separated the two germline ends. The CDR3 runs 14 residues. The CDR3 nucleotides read TGTGCCAGCAGCTCCCACAGGGACACCGGGGAGCTGTTTTTT. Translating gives CASSSHRDTGELFF.

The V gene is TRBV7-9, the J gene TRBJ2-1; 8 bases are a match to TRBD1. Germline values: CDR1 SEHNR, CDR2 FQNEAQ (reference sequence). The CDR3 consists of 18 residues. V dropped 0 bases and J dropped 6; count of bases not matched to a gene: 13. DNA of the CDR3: TGTGCCAGCAGCTTAGCGGCCCCAGGACAGGGTAAGGGCAATGAGCAGTTCTTC. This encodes CASSLAAPGQGKGNEQFF.

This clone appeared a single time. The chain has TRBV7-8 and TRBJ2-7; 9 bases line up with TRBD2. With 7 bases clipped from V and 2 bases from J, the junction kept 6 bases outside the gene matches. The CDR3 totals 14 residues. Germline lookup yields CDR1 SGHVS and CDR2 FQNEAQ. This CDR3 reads CASTGSGGTYEQYF. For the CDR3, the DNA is TGTGCCAGCACCGGGAGCGGGGGGACCTACGAGCAGTACTTC.

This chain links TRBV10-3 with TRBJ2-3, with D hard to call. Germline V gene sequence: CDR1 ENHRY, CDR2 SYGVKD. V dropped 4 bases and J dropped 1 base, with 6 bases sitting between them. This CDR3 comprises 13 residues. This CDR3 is CAISGAGTDTQYF. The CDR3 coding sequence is TGTGCCATCAGTGGCGCTGGCACAGATACGCAGTATTTT.

The CDR3: CASSPLASTDTQYF. CDR3 nucleotide sequence: TGTGCCAGCAGCCCACTAGCGTCCACAGATACGCAGTATTTT. The J gene is TRBJ2-3, the V gene TRBV2; 7 positions match TRBD2. After removal of 6 bases from V and 2 bases from J, the junction contained 5 bases not matched to a gene. This CDR3 comprises 14 residues. Germline V gives CDR1 SNHLY, CDR2 FYNNEI.

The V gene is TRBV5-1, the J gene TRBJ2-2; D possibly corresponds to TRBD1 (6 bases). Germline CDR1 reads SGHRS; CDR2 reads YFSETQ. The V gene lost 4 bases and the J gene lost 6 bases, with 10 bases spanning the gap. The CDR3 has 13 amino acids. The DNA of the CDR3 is TGCGCCAGCAGCCTACAGGGTCCCGGGGAGCTGTTTTTT. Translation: CASSLQGPGELFF.

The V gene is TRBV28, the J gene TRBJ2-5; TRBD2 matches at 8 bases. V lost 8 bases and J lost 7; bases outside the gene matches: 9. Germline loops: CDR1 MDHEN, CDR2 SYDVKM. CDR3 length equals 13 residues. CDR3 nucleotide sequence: TGTGCCAGCTCTCCCGCCGGGGGGGCGACCCAGTACTTC. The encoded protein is CASSPAGGATQYF. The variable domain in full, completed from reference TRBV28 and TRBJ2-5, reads DVKVTQSSRYLVKRTGEKVFLECVQDMDHENMFWYRQDPGLGLRLIYFSYDVKMKEKGDIPEGYSVSREKKERFSLILESASTNQTSMYLCASSPAGGATQYFGPGTRLLVL.

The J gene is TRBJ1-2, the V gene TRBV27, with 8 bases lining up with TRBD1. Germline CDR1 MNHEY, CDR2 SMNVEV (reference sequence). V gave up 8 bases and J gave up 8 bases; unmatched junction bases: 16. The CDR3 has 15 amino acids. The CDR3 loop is CASALGKDRGQGYTF. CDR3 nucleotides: TGTGCCAGCGCCCTTGGGAAAGACAGGGGTCAGGGCTACACCTTC.

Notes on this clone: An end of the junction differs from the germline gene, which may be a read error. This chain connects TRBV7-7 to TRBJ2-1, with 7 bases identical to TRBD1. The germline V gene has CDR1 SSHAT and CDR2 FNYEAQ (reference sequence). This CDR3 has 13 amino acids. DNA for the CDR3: TGTGCTAGCAGTACCGGGACAGACAATGAGCAGTTCTTC. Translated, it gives CASSTGTDNEQFF.

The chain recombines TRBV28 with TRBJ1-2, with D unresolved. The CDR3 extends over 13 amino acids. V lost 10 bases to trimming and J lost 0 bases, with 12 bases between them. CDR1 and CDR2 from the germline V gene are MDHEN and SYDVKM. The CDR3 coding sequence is TGTGCCACGGCGGTCCGGACTAACTATGGCTACACCTTC. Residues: CATAVRTNYGYTF.

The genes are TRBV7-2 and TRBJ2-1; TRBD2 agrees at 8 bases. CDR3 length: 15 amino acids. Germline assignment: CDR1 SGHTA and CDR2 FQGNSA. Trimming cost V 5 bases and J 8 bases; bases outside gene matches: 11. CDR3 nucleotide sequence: TGTGCCAGCAGCGGGACCGGGACTAGTAAGGATGAGCAGTTCTTC. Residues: CASSGTGTSKDEQFF.